This entry lists 8 T cell receptor beta chains sequenced from one sample in a study of CD8+ T cells in alopecia areata. cDNA reverse transcribed from extracted RNA served as the sequencing template. Sequenced by immunoSEQ multiplex PCR; TCRdb stores in-frame clones only, minus some. The sample carries about 200,000 clones, over 55% recorded once. Noted treatment: oral pan-JAK inhibitor, 5-10 mg twice daily. The source was CD4+ T cells sorted from blood, collected at week 24, from a patient treated with tofacitinib. The origin of the receptors is a human donor with alopecia areata.

This clone has just a few counts. The chain uses TRBV29-1 and TRBJ1-2; D might be TRBD1 (6 bases). Trimming stripped 4 bases from V and 3 bases from J, with 15 bases between. The CDR3 has 14 residues. Germline V gene sequence: CDR1 SQVTM, CDR2 ANQGSEA. The CDR3 is CSVVIPGHHYGYTF. CDR3 nucleotide sequence: TGCAGCGTTGTGATACCGGGACACCACTATGGCTACACCTTC.

This rearrangement joins TRBV19 to TRBJ1-2; unclear D gene. V dropped 7 bases and J dropped 4 bases, with 10 bases sitting between them. In germline, CDR1 is LNHDA, CDR2 SQIVND (reference sequence). There are 12 residues in the CDR3. CDR3 DNA: TGTGCCAGTACCGAGCGGAGCTATGGCTACACCTTC. It encodes CASTERSYGYTF.

This clone was seen only once. DNA for the CDR3: TGTGCCAGCAGTTATCAGGAGGAGACTGAAGCTTTCTTT. It specifies CASSYQEETEAFF. The chain has TRBV6-5 and TRBJ1-1; no definite D call. This CDR3 spans 13 amino acids. Germline V gene data show CDR1 as MNHEY and CDR2 as SVGAGI. Trimming stripped 3 bases from V and 5 bases from J, with 10 bases between.

A word on this clone: Other DNA sequences in this sample translate to the same CDR3. The genes are TRBV9 and TRBJ1-4; TRBD1 aligns across 7 bases. V shed 2 bases, J shed 3 bases, and the junction held 1 base outside the gene matches. This CDR3 comprises 14 residues. In germline, CDR1 is SGDLS, CDR2 YYNGEE. The CDR3 loop reads CASSVGQSNEKLFF. In nucleotides, the CDR3 is TGTGCCAGCAGCGTGGGACAGTCTAATGAAAAACTGTTTTTT. Together with reference TRBV9 and TRBJ1-4, the CDR3 gives the full variable domain: DSGVTQTPKHLITATGQRVTLRCSPRSGDLSVYWYQQSLDQGLQFLIQYYNGEERAKGNILERFSAQQFPDLHSELNLSSLELGDSALYFCASSVGQSNEKLFFGSGTQLSVL.

Written as DNA, the CDR3 is TGTGCCAGCAGCTTAGTCGCTTACAATGAGCAGTTCTTC. Protein sequence: CASSLVAYNEQFF. The gene calls are TRBV7-2 and TRBJ2-1, with D uncertain. V shed 1 base and J shed 4 bases, with 5 bases lying between them. CDR3 length equals 13 residues. Germline V gives CDR1 SGHTA, CDR2 FQGNSA.

This clone was seen a handful of times. V gene TRBV6-1 combines with J gene TRBJ1-5; 7 positions match TRBD1. After removal of 3 bases from V and 7 bases from J, the junction contained 9 bases not matched to a gene. The CDR3 loop spans 15 amino acids. Germline CDR1 is MNHNS and CDR2 is SASEGT. The CDR3 spells CASSDPIQGNQPQHF. The CDR3 DNA is TGTGCCAGCAGTGATCCGATACAGGGGAACCAGCCCCAGCATTTT.

The chain links TRBV29-1 to TRBJ2-5; D gene uncertain. From germline, CDR1 is SQVTM and CDR2 ANQGSEA. The CDR3 totals 11 residues. V dropped 7 bases and J dropped 2 bases, with 8 bases sitting between them. CDR3 region: CSGGEQETQYF. The CDR3 DNA is TGCAGCGGTGGTGAACAAGAGACCCAGTACTTC. The full variable domain, with the rest looked up from reference TRBV29-1 and TRBJ2-5, is SAVISQKPSRDICQRGTSLTIQCQVDSQVTMMFWYRQQPGQSLTLIATANQGSEATYESGFVIDKFPISRPNLTFSTLTVSNMSPEDSSIYLCSGGEQETQYFGPGTRLLVL.

This clone turned up a few times. The J gene is TRBJ2-5, the V gene TRBV5-1; tentatively, D is TRBD2 (7 bases). Trimming stripped 4 bases from V and 5 bases from J, with 15 bases between. This CDR3 has 14 amino acids. Germline CDR1 and CDR2: SGHRS and YFSETQ. CDR3 in amino acids: CASSNNREGETQYF. The DNA for the CDR3 is TGCGCCAGCAGCAATAACAGGGAGGGGGAGACCCAGTACTTC. Together with reference TRBV5-1 and TRBJ2-5, the CDR3 gives the full variable domain: KAGVTQTPRYLIKTRGQQVTLSCSPISGHRSVSWYQQTPGQGLQFLFEYFSETQRNKGNFPGRFSGRQFSNSRSEMNVSTLELGDSALYLCASSNNREGETQYFGPGTRLLVL.